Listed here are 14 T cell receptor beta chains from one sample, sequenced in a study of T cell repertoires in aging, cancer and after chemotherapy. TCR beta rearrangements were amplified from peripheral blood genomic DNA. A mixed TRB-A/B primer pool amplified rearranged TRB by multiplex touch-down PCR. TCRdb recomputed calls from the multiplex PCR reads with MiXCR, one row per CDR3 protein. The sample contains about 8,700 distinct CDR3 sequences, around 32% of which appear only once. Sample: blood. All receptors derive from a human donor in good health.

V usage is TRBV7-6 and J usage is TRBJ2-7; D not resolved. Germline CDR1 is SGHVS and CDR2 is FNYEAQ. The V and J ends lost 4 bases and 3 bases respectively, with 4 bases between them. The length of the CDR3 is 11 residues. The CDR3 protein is CASSSNYEQYF. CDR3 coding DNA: TGTGCCAGCAGCTCCAACTACGAGCAGTACTTC.

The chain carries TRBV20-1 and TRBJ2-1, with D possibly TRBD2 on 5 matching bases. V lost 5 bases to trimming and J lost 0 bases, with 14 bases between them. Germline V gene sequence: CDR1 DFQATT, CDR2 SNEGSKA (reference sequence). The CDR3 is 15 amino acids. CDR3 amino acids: CSAPKGRDSYNEQFF. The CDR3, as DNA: TGCAGTGCTCCGAAGGGCCGGGACTCCTACAATGAGCAGTTCTTC.

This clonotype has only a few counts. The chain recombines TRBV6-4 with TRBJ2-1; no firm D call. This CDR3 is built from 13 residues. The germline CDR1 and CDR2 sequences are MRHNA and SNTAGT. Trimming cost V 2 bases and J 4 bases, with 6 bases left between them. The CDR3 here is CASSDQVYNEQFF. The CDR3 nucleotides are TGTGCCAGCAGTGACCAGGTGTACAATGAGCAGTTCTTC.

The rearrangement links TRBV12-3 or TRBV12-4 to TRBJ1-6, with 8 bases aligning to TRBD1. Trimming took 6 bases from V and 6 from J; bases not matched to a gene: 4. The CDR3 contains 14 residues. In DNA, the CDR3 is TGTGCCAGCAGCCGACAGGGGACTAATTCACCCCTCCACTTT. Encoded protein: CASSRQGTNSPLHF.

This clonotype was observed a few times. The chain's CDR3 is CASTPGQGGQGQYF. The DNA of the CDR3 is TGTGCCAGCACCCCCGGACAGGGAGGTCAAGGGCAGTACTTC. V gene TRBV28 combines with J gene TRBJ2-7; TRBD1 aligns across 8 bases. The germline V gene encodes CDR1 MDHEN and CDR2 SYDVKM. Trimming removed 7 bases from V and 9 bases from J; junction bases left unmatched: 14. This CDR3 is 14 amino acids long. Combining the CDR3 with reference TRBV28 and TRBJ2-7 gives the whole variable domain DVKVTQSSRYLVKRTGEKVFLECVQDMDHENMFWYRQDPGLGLRLIYFSYDVKMKEKGDIPEGYSVSREKKERFSLILESASTNQTSMYLCASTPGQGGQGQYFGPGTRLTVT.

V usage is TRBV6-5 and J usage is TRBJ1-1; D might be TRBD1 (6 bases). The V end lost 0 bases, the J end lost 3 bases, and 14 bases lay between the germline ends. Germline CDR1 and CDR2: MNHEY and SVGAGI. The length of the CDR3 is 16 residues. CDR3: CASSYSRYRAHTEAFF. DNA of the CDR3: TGTGCCAGCAGTTACTCCCGGTACAGGGCGCACACTGAAGCTTTCTTT.

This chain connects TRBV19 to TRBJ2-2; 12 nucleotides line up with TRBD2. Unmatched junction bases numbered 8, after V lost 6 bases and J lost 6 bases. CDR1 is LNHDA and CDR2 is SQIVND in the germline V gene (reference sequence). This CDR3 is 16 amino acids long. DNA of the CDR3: TGTGCCAGTAGAAGTCTAGCGGGAGGGTTTTCCGGGGAGCTGTTTTTT. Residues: CASRSLAGGFSGELFF. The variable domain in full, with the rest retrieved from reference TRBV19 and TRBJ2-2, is DGGITQSPKYLFRKEGQNVTLSCEQNLNHDAMYWYRQDPGQGLRLIYYSQIVNDFQKGDIAEGYSVSREKKESFPLTVTSAQKNPTAFYLCASRSLAGGFSGELFFGEGSRLTVL.

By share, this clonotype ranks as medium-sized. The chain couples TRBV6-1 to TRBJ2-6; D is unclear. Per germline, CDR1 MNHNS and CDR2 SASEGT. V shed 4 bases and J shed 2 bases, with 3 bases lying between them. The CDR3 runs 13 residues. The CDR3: CASSVAGANVLTF. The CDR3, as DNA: TGTGCCAGCAGTGTGGCTGGGGCCAACGTCCTGACTTTC.

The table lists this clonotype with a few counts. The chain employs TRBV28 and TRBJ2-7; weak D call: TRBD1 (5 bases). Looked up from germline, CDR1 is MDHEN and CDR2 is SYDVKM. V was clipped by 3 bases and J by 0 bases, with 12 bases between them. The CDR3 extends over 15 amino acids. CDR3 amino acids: CASSFAGSSSYEQYF. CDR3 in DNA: TGTGCCAGCAGTTTTGCAGGGTCAAGCTCCTACGAGCAGTACTTC.

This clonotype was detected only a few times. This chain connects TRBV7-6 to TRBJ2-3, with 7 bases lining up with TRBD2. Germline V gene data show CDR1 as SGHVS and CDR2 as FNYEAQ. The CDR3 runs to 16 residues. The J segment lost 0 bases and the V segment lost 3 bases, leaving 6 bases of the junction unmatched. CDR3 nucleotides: TGTGCCAGCAGCTTTAACAGCGGGACTAGCACAGATACGCAGTATTTT. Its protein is CASSFNSGTSTDTQYF.

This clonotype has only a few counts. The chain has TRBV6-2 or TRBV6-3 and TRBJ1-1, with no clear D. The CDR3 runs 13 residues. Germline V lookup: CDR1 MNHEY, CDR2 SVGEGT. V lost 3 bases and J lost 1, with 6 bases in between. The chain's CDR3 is CASSYNRNTEAFF. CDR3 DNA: TGTGCCAGCAGTTATAACAGGAACACTGAAGCTTTCTTT.

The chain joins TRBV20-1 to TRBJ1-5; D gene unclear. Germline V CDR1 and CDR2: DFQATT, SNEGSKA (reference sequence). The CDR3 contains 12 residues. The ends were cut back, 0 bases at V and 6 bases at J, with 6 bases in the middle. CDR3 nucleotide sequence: TGCAGTGCTAGAGATTCAGGTCAGCCCCAGCATTTT. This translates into CSARDSGQPQHF.

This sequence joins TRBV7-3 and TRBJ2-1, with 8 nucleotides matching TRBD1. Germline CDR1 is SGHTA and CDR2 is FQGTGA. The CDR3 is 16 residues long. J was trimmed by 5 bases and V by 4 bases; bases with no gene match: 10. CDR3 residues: CASSSTGTGSHNEQFF. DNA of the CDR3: TGTGCCAGCAGCTCAACCGGGACAGGTTCCCACAATGAGCAGTTCTTC. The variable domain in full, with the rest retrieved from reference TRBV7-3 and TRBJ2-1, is GAGVSQTPSNKVTEKGKYVELRCDPISGHTALYWYRQSLGQGPEFLIYFQGTGAADDSGLPNDRFFAVRPEGSVSTLKIQRTERGDSAVYLCASSSTGTGSHNEQFFGPGTRLTVL.

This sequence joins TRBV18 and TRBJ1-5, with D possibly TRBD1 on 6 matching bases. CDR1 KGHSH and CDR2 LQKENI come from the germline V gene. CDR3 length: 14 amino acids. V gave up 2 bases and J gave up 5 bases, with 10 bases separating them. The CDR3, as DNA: TGTGCCAGCTCACCATACAGGGATGATCAGCCCCAGCATTTT. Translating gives CASSPYRDDQPQHF.